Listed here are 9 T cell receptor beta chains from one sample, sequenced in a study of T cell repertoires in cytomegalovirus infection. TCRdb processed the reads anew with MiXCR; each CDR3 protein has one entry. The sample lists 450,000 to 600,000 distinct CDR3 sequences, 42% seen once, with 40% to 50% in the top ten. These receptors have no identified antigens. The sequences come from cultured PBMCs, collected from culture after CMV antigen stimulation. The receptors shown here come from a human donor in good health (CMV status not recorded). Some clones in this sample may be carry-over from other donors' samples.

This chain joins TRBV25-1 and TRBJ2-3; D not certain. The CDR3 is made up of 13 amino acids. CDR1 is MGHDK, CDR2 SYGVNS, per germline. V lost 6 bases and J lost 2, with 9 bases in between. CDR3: CASREYNTDTQYF. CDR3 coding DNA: TGTGCCAGCAGGGAGTACAACACAGATACGCAGTATTTT. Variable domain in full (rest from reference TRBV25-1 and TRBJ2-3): EADIYQTPRYLVIGTGKKITLECSQTMGHDKMYWYQQDPGMELHLIHYSYGVNSTEKGDLSSESTVSRIRTEHFPLTLESARPSHTSQYLCASREYNTDTQYFGPGTRLTVL.

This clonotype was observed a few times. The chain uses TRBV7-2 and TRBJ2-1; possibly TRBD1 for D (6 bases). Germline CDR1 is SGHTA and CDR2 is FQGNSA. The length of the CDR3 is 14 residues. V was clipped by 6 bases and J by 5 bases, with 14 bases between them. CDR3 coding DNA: TGTGCCAGCAGGAAAGTGGACAGCCACAATGAGCAGTTCTTC. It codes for CASRKVDSHNEQFF.

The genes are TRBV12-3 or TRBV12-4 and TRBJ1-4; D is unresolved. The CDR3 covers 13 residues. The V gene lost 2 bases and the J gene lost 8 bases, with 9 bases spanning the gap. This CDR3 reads CASSLQQREKLFF. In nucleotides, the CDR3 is TGTGCCAGCAGTTTACAACAGAGGGAAAAACTGTTTTTT.

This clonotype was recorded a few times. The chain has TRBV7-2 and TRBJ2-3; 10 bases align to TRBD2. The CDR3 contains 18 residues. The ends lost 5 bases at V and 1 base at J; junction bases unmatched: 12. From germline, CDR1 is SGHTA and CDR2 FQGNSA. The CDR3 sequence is CASSHPSGGAGGTDTQYF. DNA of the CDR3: TGTGCCAGCAGCCATCCCAGCGGGGGGGCGGGAGGCACAGATACGCAGTATTTT.

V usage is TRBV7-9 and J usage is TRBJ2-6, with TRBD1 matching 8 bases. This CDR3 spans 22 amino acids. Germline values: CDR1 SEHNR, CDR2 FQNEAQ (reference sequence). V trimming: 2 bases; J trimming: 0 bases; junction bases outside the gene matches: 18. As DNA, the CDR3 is TGTGCCAGCAGCTTATCCGGTCCCCATATCGGACAGGGACTCTCTGGGGCCAACGTCCTGACTTTC. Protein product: CASSLSGPHIGQGLSGANVLTF.

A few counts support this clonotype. In DNA form, the CDR3 reads TGTGCCACGCACAGGGTCCCTGGGGCCAACGTCCTGACTTTC. Its protein is CATHRVPGANVLTF. The V and J genes are TRBV6-1 and TRBJ2-6, with D possibly being TRBD1 (6 bases). The germline V gene has CDR1 MNHNS and CDR2 SASEGT. The ends were cut back, 10 bases at V and 2 bases at J, with 12 bases in the middle. The CDR3 is 14 amino acids.

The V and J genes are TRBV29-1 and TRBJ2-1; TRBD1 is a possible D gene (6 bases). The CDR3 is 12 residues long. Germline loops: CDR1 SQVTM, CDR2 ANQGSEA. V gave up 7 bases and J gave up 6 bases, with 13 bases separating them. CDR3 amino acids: CSGQGPSNEQFF. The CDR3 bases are TGCAGCGGGCAGGGGCCCTCCAATGAGCAGTTCTTC.

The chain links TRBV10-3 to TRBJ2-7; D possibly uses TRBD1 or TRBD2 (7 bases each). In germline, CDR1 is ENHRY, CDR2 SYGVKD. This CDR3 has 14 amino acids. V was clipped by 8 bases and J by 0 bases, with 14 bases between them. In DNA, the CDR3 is TGTGCCATCTCCCAGGGGGGGTTCTCCTACGAGCAGTACTTC. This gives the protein CAISQGGFSYEQYF.

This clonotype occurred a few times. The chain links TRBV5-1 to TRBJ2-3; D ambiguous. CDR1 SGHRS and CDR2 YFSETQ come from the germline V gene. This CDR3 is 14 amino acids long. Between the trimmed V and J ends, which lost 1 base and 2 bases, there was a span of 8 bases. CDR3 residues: CASSLSQFTDTQYF. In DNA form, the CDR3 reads TGCGCCAGCAGCTTGTCCCAGTTCACAGATACGCAGTATTTT.